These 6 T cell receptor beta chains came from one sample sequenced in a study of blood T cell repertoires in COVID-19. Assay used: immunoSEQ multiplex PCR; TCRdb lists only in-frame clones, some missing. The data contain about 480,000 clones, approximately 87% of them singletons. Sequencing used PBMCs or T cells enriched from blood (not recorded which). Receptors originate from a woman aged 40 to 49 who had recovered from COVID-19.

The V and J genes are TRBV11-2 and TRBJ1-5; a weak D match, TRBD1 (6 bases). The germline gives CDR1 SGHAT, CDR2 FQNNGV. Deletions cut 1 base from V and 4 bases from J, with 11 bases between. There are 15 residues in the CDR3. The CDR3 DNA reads TGTGCCAGCAGCTTAGGTCCAGGGACAAATCAGCCCCAGCATTTT. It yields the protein CASSLGPGTNQPQHF. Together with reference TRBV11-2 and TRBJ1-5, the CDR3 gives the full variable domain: EAGVAQSPRYKIIEKRQSVAFWCNPISGHATLYWYQQILGQGPKLLIQFQNNGVVDDSQLPKDRFSAERLKGVDSTLKIQPAKLEDSAVYLCASSLGPGTNQPQHFGDGTRLSIL.

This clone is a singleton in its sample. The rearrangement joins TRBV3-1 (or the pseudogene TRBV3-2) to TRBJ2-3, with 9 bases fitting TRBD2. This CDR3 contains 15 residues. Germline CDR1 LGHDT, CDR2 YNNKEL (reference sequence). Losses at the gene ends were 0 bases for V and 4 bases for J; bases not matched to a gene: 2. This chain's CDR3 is CASSQDAGGPDTQYF. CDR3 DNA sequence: TGTGCCAGCAGCCAAGATGCGGGAGGGCCAGATACGCAGTATTTT.

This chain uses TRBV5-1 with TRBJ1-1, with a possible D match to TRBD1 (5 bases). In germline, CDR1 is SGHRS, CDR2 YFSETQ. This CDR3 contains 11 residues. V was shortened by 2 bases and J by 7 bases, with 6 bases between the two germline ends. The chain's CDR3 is CASSFDSEAFF. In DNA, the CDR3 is TGCGCCAGCAGCTTCGACAGTGAAGCTTTCTTT.

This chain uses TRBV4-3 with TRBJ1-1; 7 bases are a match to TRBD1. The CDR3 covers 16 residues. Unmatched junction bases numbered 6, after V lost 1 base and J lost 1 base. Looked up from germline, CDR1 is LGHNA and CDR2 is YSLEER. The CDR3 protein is CASSQVTGLGNTEAFF. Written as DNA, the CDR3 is TGCGCCAGCAGCCAAGTGACAGGGCTAGGGAACACTGAAGCTTTCTTT.

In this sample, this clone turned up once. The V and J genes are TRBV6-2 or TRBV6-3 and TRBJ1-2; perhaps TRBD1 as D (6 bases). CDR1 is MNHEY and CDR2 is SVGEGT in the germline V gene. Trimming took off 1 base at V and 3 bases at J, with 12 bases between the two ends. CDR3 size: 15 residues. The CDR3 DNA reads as TGTGCCAGCAGTTACTGGCAGGGGATCCACTATGGCTACACCTTC. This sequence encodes CASSYWQGIHYGYTF.

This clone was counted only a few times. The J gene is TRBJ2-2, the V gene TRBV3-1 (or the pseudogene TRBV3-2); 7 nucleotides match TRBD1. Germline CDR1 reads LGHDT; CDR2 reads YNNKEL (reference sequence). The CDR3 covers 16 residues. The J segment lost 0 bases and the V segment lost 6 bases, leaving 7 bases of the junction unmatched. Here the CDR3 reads CASSEMTGPNTGELFF. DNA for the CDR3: TGTGCCAGCAGTGAAATGACAGGGCCGAACACCGGGGAGCTGTTTTTT.